This entry concerns a single T cell receptor (beta chain). Its antigen is undetermined. Amplification used 60 Vbeta primers and 13 Jbeta primers. This table comes from immunoSEQ multiplex PCR, and its TCRdb copy is limited to in-frame clones, with some not included. The sample includes 140,000 to 150,000 clones, more than 9.5% of them seen just once. This entry comes from a study of cytomegalovirus exposure and HLA in healthy donors. Study observations and caveats: TCR beta chains associated with HLA were, in a later analysis, more clonally expanded than equally common others.

Germline V gene data show CDR1 as MNHNY and CDR2 as SVGAGI (reference sequence). The CDR3 is made up of 14 amino acids. With 8 bases clipped from V and 7 bases from J, the junction kept 13 bases outside the gene matches. This chain links TRBV6-6 with TRBJ2-5; 7 nucleotides agree with TRBD2. The TCR was taken from a man in his fifties or sixties in good health and CMV-seronegative. Sample: PBMCs. CDR3 loop: CASGLGAGDGTQYF. The DNA of the CDR3 is TGTGCCAGCGGTCTCGGGGCGGGGGATGGGACCCAGTACTTC.